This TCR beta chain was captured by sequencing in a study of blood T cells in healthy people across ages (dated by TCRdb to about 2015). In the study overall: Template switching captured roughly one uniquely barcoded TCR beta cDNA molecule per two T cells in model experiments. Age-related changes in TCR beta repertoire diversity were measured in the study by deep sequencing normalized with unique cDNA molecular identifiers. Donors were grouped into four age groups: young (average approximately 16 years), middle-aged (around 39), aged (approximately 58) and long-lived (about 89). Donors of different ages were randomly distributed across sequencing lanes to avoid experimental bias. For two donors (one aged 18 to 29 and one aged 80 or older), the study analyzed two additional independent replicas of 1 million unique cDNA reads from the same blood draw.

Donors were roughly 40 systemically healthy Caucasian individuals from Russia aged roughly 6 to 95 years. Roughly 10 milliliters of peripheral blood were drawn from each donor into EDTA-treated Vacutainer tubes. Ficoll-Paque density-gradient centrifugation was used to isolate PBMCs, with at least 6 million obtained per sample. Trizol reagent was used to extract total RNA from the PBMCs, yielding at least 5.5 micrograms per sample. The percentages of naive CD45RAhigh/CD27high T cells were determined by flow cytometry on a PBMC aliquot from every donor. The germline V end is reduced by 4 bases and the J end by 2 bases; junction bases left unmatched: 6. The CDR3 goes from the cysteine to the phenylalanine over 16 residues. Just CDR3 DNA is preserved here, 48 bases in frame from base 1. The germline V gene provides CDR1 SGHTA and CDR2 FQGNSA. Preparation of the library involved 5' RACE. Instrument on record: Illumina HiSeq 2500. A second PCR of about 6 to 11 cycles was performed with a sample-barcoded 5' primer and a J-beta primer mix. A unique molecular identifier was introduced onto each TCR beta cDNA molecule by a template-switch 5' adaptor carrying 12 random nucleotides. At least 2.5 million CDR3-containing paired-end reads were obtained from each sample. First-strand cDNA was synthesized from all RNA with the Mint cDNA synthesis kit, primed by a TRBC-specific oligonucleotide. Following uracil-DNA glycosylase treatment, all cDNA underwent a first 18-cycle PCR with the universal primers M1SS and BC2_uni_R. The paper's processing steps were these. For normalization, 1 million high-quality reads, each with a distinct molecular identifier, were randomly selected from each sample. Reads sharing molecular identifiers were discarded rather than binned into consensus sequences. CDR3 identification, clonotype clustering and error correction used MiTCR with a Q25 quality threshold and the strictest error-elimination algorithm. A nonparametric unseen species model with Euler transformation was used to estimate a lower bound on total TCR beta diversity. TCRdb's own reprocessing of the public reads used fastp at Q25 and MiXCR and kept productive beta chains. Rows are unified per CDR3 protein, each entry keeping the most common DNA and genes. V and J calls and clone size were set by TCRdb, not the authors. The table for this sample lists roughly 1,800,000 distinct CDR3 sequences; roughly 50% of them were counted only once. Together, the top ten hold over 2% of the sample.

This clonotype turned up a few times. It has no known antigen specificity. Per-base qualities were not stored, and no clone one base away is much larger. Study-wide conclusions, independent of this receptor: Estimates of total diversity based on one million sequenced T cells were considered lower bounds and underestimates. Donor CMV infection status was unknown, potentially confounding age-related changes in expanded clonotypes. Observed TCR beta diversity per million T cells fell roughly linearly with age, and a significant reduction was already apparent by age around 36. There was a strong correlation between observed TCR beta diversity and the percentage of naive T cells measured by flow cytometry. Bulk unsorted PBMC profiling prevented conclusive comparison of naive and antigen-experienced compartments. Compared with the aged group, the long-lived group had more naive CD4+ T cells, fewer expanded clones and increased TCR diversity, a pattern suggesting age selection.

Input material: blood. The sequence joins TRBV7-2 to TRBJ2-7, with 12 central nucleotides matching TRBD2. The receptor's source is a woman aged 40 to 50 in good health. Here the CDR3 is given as CASSWGSSGGAYEQYF. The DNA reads TGTGCCAGCAGCTGGGGGTCTAGCGGGGGGGCCTACGAGCAGTACTTC.